Given below is one T cell receptor beta chain in context. This clone was counted only a few times. Its recognized antigen is unknown. Nothing much larger sits one base from this clone, and base qualities are not available. From its cysteine to its phenylalanine, the CDR3 spans 16 amino acids. Only the CDR3 part of the read is kept: 48 bases, read in frame from the first base. As encoded in the germline V gene, CDR1 is LGHNA while CDR2 is YSLEER. V and J lose 0 bases and 5 bases, and a span of 14 bases separates them. This sample is drawn from a study of sequential checkpoint blockade in melanoma (dated by TCRdb to about 2019). With regard to the full study: Using 1:1 randomization, the trial assigned patients either to first-line nivolumab followed by ipilimumab (arm A) or to ipilimumab followed by nivolumab (arm B). Maintenance nivolumab was given following each of the two trial sequences.

Overall results and qualifications from the work: The model for predicting response that combines TCR metrics with mutation burden needs to be validated in larger, independent patient cohorts.

TCRbeta CDR3 regions were immunosequenced from genomic DNA with the immunoSEQ Assay. Prior to high-throughput sequencing, genomic DNA was amplified by bias-controlled multiplex PCR. Regarding the original processing steps: To quantify the absolute abundance of each unique TCRbeta CDR3 region, the sequences were collapsed and filtered. Clonality was defined as 1 minus Pielou's evenness and was calculated using productive rearrangements only. A previously published method was used to identify clones with significantly greater frequencies in on-treatment samples than in baseline samples. What TCRdb holds here is the immuneACCESS table cut down to in-frame rearrangements. Part of the clones is not present; checked against another copy, under half of the missing clones reflect an unresolved V gene, and the others are unexplained. For V, J and clone size, that table is used; D and trimming come from the DNA. The table for this sample lists 7,500 to 10,000 clones; roughly 75% of them were counted only once. The ten most abundant clones make up about a fifth of the sample.

This specimen's treatment or condition label, interpreted: randomized to nivolumab then ipilimumab (arm A) or the reverse (arm B). None of the trial patients had been given prior DNA-damaging chemotherapy. Live CD3+CD8+ cells negative for CD19 and CD56 were sorted from thawed PBMCs on a FACS Aria II flow cytometer. Samples came from patients with melanoma in CheckMate 064, a randomized, open-label phase II trial of sequential checkpoint blockade. Peripheral blood mononuclear cells were obtained through leukapheresis, purified using Ficoll-Paque, and frozen in human serum containing approximately 11% DMSO. Right after sorting, the blood CD3+CD8+ cells were verified to be >95% pure, and DNA extraction followed.

Specimen: CD8+ T cells sorted from blood (inferred from file names), collected from a patient given nivolumab and ipilimumab in sequence. The V and J segments used are TRBV4-3 and TRBJ1-5, with a weak D call of TRBD1 (6 bases match). This clonotype originated in a human donor with melanoma. Here the CDR3 is given as CASSQDLTRGYQPQHF. The DNA is as follows: TGCGCCAGCAGCCAAGATCTAACCAGGGGATATCAGCCCCAGCATTTT.